This T cell receptor beta chain appears in the sequencing data of a study of blood T cell repertoires in COVID-19. This CDR3 spans 16 amino acids. V lost 3 bases, J lost 3 bases, and 15 bases lay in between. In germline, CDR1 is KGHSH, CDR2 LQKENI. In terms of age and location, participants ranged from about 18 to 95 years and lived in about 25 US areas. Participants' reported clinical history set cohort assignment. Authors' analysis steps: The authors estimated nucleated cell counts from reference gene primer amplification. Only in-frame clones appear in the TCRdb table, and some are missing; sequencing was by immunoSEQ multiplex PCR. That table is the source of V, J and clone size, and D and trimming were worked out from the DNA. The data hold around 130,000 clones, with approximately 86% observed a single time.

The chain employs TRBV18 and TRBJ1-5, with a possible D match to TRBD1 (6 bases). The sample taken for sequencing was PBMCs or T cells enriched from blood (not recorded which). The sequence derives from a woman aged 45-59 years who had recovered from COVID-19. The CDR3 spells CASSPPTGTNNQPQHF. For the CDR3, the DNA is TGTGCCAGCTCACCCCCGACAGGCACCAACAATCAGCCCCAGCATTTT.